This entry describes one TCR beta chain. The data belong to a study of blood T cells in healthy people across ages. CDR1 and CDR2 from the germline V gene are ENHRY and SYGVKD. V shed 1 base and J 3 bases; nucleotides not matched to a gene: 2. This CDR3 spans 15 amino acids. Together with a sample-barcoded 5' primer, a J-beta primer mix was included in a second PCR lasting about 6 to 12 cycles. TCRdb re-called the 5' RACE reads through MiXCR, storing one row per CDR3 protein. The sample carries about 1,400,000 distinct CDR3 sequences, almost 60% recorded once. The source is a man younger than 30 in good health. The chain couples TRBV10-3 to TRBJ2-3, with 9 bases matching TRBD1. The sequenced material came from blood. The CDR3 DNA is TGTGCCATCAGTGAGTTAGACAGGGGGACAGATACGCAGTATTTT. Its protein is CAISELDRGTDTQYF.